Following are 12 T cell receptor beta chains from one sample sequenced in a study of identical twins. TCRdb ran MiXCR on the 5' RACE reads and lists one entry per CDR3 protein. The data hold 1.5 million to 2 million distinct CDR3 sequences, with around a third observed a single time. The sequenced sample consisted of cord blood. These receptors were collected from a newborn girl in good health.

CDR3 coding DNA: TGTGCCAGCAGACCGGGACTAGGGAGAGAGACCCAGTACTTC. Its protein product is CASRPGLGRETQYF. J is TRBJ2-5 and V is TRBV2, with 8 nucleotides matching TRBD2. The junction had 7 bases not matched to a gene; V was cut back by 6 bases and J by 4 bases. The germline V gene encodes CDR1 SNHLY and CDR2 FYNNEI. The CDR3 loop spans 14 amino acids.

V and J are TRBV20-1 and TRBJ2-3; perhaps TRBD2 as D (5 bases). Germline V gives CDR1 DFQATT, CDR2 SNEGSKA (reference sequence). The V and J ends lost 4 bases and 2 bases respectively, with 16 bases between them. The CDR3 is 15 amino acids. The chain's CDR3 is CSATVIASYTDTQYF. As DNA, the CDR3 is TGCAGTGCTACGGTAATAGCGAGTTACACAGATACGCAGTATTTT.

The chain combines TRBV27 with TRBJ2-5, with D possibly matching TRBD1 (6 bases). Trimming removed 4 bases from V and 11 bases from J, with 26 bases in between. The CDR3 extends over 16 amino acids. Germline V gene data show CDR1 as MNHEY and CDR2 as SMNVEV (reference sequence). CDR3 bases: TGTGCCAGCAGTTCCGATGCCGGATACAGGGTCGAGAAGCAGTACTTC. It encodes CASSSDAGYRVEKQYF.

As to this clonotype: A clone one base away is much larger, so this may be a read error. The chain has TRBV4-2 and TRBJ1-2, with 7 bases that match TRBD1. The CDR3 has 16 residues. V was clipped by 4 bases and J by 7 bases; unmatched bases: 15. CDR1 is LGHNA and CDR2 is YNFKEQ in the germline V gene. The CDR3 loop reads CASSLEKPNRGCGYTF. CDR3 DNA sequence: TGTGCCAGCAGCCTTGAGAAGCCCAACAGGGGATGTGGCTACACCTTC.

The chain uses TRBV27 and TRBJ2-7, with TRBD2 matching 7 bases. The CDR3 sequence is 16 residues long. Germline-derived CDR1 and CDR2 are MNHEY and SMNVEV (reference sequence). V gave up 0 bases and J gave up 2 bases; unmatched junction bases: 7. CDR3 in DNA: TGTGCCAGCAGTTTATCTGGGGGGGTGAGAGCCTACGAGCAGTACTTC. The encoded protein is CASSLSGGVRAYEQYF.

J is TRBJ2-7 and V is TRBV29-1; TRBD1 matches 8 bases. The CDR3 is made up of 15 amino acids. Germline values: CDR1 SQVTM, CDR2 ANQGSEA. V gave up 4 bases and J gave up 2 bases; unmatched junction bases: 10. CDR3 DNA: TGCAGCGTTGTCGGATACAGGGGGATAACCTACGAGCAGTACTTC. As protein: CSVVGYRGITYEQYF.

The V call is TRBV12-5, the J call TRBJ2-2; no firm D call. CDR3 length equals 13 residues. The V and J ends lost 1 base and 7 bases respectively, with 7 bases between them. CDR1 and CDR2 from the germline V gene are LGHNT and FRNRAP. CDR3 loop: CASGLAISGELFF. The DNA of the CDR3 is TGTGCTAGTGGTTTGGCAATAAGCGGGGAGCTGTTTTTT.

This clonotype was counted between two and nine times. The J gene is TRBJ1-2, the V gene TRBV7-9; 9 bases are a match to TRBD1. The trim removed 6 bases at V and 10 bases at J, leaving 3 bases unmatched. The CDR3 runs 11 residues. Germline CDR1 reads SEHNR; CDR2 reads FQNEAQ (reference sequence). CDR3 nucleotide sequence: TGTGCCAGCAGGACAGGGGGAGACTACACCTTC. Amino acid sequence: CASRTGGDYTF.

The chain links TRBV2 to TRBJ2-1; 11 bases are shared with TRBD2. The CDR3 covers 15 residues. Per the germline V gene, CDR1 is SNHLY and CDR2 is FYNNEI. Trimming removed 4 bases from V and 8 bases from J; junction bases left unmatched: 7. CDR3: CASSGTSGPRYEQFF. CDR3 bases: TGTGCCAGCAGTGGGACTAGCGGGCCCCGCTATGAGCAGTTCTTC.

The V and J genes are TRBV6-1 and TRBJ2-3; D perhaps matches TRBD2 (6 bases). This CDR3 spans 15 amino acids. Germline V gene lookup returns CDR1 MNHNS and CDR2 SASEGT. V was clipped by 0 bases and J by 2 bases, with 9 bases between them. DNA for the CDR3: TGTGCCAGCAGTGAAGCGCGCGGGGCCACAGATACGCAGTATTTT. It yields the protein CASSEARGATDTQYF.

The sample holds many counts of this clonotype. This sequence joins TRBV7-2 and TRBJ2-1, with unresolved D. The ends were cut back, 1 base at V and 0 bases at J, with 10 bases in the middle. Germline CDR1 is SGHTA and CDR2 is FQGNSA. This CDR3 has 16 residues. CDR3 nucleotide sequence: TGTGCCAGCAGCTTAGTGGCGTTAAGCTCCTACAATGAGCAGTTCTTC. Protein sequence: CASSLVALSSYNEQFF.

The chain employs TRBV21-1 and TRBJ1-1. TRBV21-1 is a recognized pseudogene. The CDR3 has 15 amino acids. The DNA for the CDR3 is TGTGCCAGCAGCAAAGGTAAAAAAGGCCCCACTGAAGCTTTCTTT. It codes for CASSKGKKGPTEAFF.